The entry that follows covers one T cell receptor beta chain sequence. Data came from immunoSEQ multiplex PCR; TCRdb stores just in-frame clones and leaves some out. Altogether almost 200,000 clones are present, approximately 87% being singletons, with the ten largest covering 0.7% to 0.8%. The CDR3 sequence is 18 residues long. Germline V gene sequence: CDR1 SNHLY, CDR2 FYNNEI. After removal of 11 bases from V and 0 bases from J, the junction contained 16 bases not matched to a gene. This sample is part of a study of blood T cell repertoires in COVID-19. Study-wide context: COVID-19 samples, acute and convalescent, were from the United States, Italy and Spain.

The gene calls are TRBV2 and TRBJ2-6, with TRBD2 matching 7 bases. The sample consisted of peripheral blood. The receptor comes from an older woman with acute or convalescent COVID-19. In DNA form, the CDR3 reads TGTGCCGGTATCTGGGGCGGGAGCCGACCCTCTGGGGCCAACGTCCTGACTTTC. It is translated as CAGIWGGSRPSGANVLTF. Based on the CDR3 plus reference TRBV2 and TRBJ2-6, the full variable domain is EPEVTQTPSHQVTQMGQEVILRCVPISNHLYFYWYRQILGQKVEFLVSFYNNEISEKSEIFDDQFSVERPDGSNFTLKIRSTKLEDSAMYFCAGIWGGSRPSGANVLTFGAGSRLTVL.